Described below is a single T cell receptor beta chain sequence and its context. The table lists this clonotype with many counts. The antigen it recognizes is unknown. Qualities for individual bases were not recorded, and no much larger clone is one base off. This specimen's time point label, per the study, means: newly diagnosed GD, antithyroid drugs for less than 3 months. For both TCR sequencing and RNA sequencing, RNA was extracted from PBMCs using TRIzol. The diagnosis of Graves' disease followed American Thyroid Association guidelines. The patients came from an endocrinology department in Xi'an, China. From each patient, approximately 9.9 milliliters of peripheral blood was collected into an EDTA anticoagulant tube. PBMCs were isolated by Ficoll Paque Plus density gradient separation without further T cell sorting. An Agilent 2100 Bioanalyzer and agarose gel were used to check RNA quality, while a NanoDrop 2000 measured RNA concentration.

The data originate from a study of regulatory T cells in long-lasting Graves disease (dated by TCRdb to the early 2020s). Looking at the study overall: In the newly diagnosed Graves' disease group, patients had been taking antithyroid drugs for less than 3 months. This study used TCR sequencing and RNA sequencing of peripheral blood to compare persistent Graves' disease patients against newly diagnosed Graves' disease patients. The study was conducted in China and was registered as a clinical trial. TCR sequencing covered some 13 persistent and around 20 newly diagnosed Graves' disease patients, around 33 samples in total.

Library method: multiplex PCR. Data came from an Illumina HiSeq 4000. iRepertoire HTBI primers and Arm-PCR amplification of CDR3 regions were used to construct TCR beta libraries. Gel purification was performed on PCR products prior to sequencing. The source study handled its data this way. Gene usage analysis of CDR3 amino acid clonotypes relied on the 55 to 80 TRBV and 12 to 15 TRBJ segments identified across samples. COPE and FqMerger were used to merge filtered high-quality paired reads into contigs. BLAST was used to align contigs to IMGT TRBV, TRBD and TRBJ reference genes, with CDR3 defined following IMGT. Any clonotype with a frequency above 0.1% was counted as a highly expanded clone. Shannon entropy served as the measure of repertoire diversity, while the Gini coefficient captured V-J evenness. Clonotypes shared by more than one individual were considered public. TCRdb cleaned the public reads at Q25 with fastp, built clones with MiXCR and kept in-frame beta chains. Each entry merges the rows of one CDR3 protein and shows their most common DNA and genes. These V and J calls are TCRdb output, not the study's own analysis. Across this sample there are 620,000 or so distinct CDR3 sequences, with around 17% seen only once. The ten largest clones add up to about 18% of the sample.

The paper's findings and limits, for the study overall: A larger number of public clonotypes was shared among persistent patients (2,741) than among newly diagnosed patients (around 870). Compared with newly diagnosed patients, patients with persistent Graves' disease had lower TCR Shannon entropy and fewer highly expanded clones, which suggests clonal expansion. The authors acknowledged the small sample size as a limitation that may reduce accuracy. Sequencing and analysis were limited to the TCR beta chain. Peripheral blood alone was examined, since thyroid tissue, which constituted the primary lesion, could not be accessed.

These data were likewise used in another study, on T cells in Graves' hyperthyroidism and ophthalmopathy. The second study also describes: Stable Graves' hyperthyroidism was defined as the absence of progression to ophthalmopathy over 18 months of follow-up. Hyperthyroidism patients were newly diagnosed, with disease duration under 2 months, and aged 18 to 65 years. Exclusion was applied to patients with uncontrolled infections, other autoimmune diseases, pregnancy or lactation. Diagnoses relied on clinical symptoms, serum thyroxine and TRAb, thyroid ultrasound and orbital computed tomography. The first round of RT-PCR for the TCR CDR3 was performed with the HTBI primer set and the Qiagen OneStep RT-PCR kit. Blood samples also contained most of the expanded thyroid clonotypes (frequency above 0.001), which suggests that blood repertoires may reflect thyroid immune responses. A model built on a 13 V-J signature distinguished ophthalmopathy from stable hyperthyroidism, reaching about 88% sensitivity and approximately 81% specificity in cross-validation and 80%/75% in testing. In validation, the model predicted progression to ophthalmopathy with approximately 69% sensitivity and approximately 72% specificity, a median of about 6 months before onset. A discovery cohort of about a hundred patients, 43 with Graves' ophthalmopathy and about 58 with stable Graves' hyperthyroidism, was used to find distinguishing TCR V-J signatures. Prospective prediction of ophthalmopathy was tested in an independent validation cohort of approximately 19 hyperthyroidism patients and some 17 patients who later progressed to ophthalmopathy. The 100 or so discovery patients were divided at random into training and test sets in a 7:3 ratio. In six Graves' hyperthyroidism patients, the study also compared T-cell repertoires from thyroid tissue with T-cell repertoires from blood. Following sampling, methimazole starting at 30 mg daily was given to hyperthyroidism patients, and high-dose intravenous methylprednisolone was given to ophthalmopathy patients. The libraries were constructed in a second round of multiplex PCR and then size-selected and purified. Paired-end sequencing of the libraries was performed with 100 bp reads on an Illumina HiSeq2000. Raw data were processed with SOAPnuke, discarding reads with adapters, uncalled bases, mean Phred below 15, or no exact constant-primer or identifier match. High-quality paired reads were merged using COPE v1.2.5, and each unique nucleotide sequence was defined as a clonotype. MiTCR v1.1 was used to align clonotypes to the IMGT TRBV, TRBD and TRBJ reference segments. Only V-J combinations with frequency above 0.0001, covering roughly 99% of repertoires, were analysed. A TCS score was defined as the ratio between F50 (clonal expansion) and ExV (chaos), using BLOSUM62-based TCRdist between CDR3 peptides within each V-J. Welch's t-statistics and random forest reduced roughly 530 V-J features to around 14, which were used in a naive Bayes classifier (R e1071). Sample size was not statistically predetermined, and blinding of investigators to group allocation was not performed. TCR Vbeta CDR3 sequencing of roughly 140 peripheral blood samples (more than 40 ophthalmopathy, 75 or so hyperthyroidism and some 17 progressor patients) is reported in the paper.

Sample: peripheral blood mononuclear cells (PBMCs), taken at new diagnosis, from a patient treated with antithyroid drugs. The TCR sequence derives from a woman in her 30s with Graves disease. Donor details come from another sample of the same person, matched by shared clones.

The CDR3 corresponds to CASSTRDLNTEAFF. The nucleotide sequence reads as follows: TGTGCCAGCAGCACCCGGGACTTGAACACTGAAGCTTTCTTT. Recombination connected TRBV9 to TRBJ1-1; the D segment could be TRBD1, given 5 matching bases. CDR1 and CDR2, looked up from the germline V gene, are SGDLS and YYNGEE. There are 14 amino acids in the CDR3, from cysteine to phenylalanine inclusive. The entry retains the CDR3 DNA only, 42 bases that are in frame from base 1. V drops 4 bases and J drops 0 bases, leaving 10 bases in between.